This T cell receptor beta chain came from a study of a mutant IDH1 vaccine in newly diagnosed glioma. About the research overall: Patients arrived already treated with radiotherapy, temozolomide, or both, most having had both.

The time point is: week 47, end of study. Vaccinated patients received 300 ug of mutant IDH1 20-mer peptide per dose, with topical imiquimod. Weeks 1, 3, 5, 7, 11, 15, 19 and 23 were when patients received their eight vaccinations. Assay used: immunoSEQ multiplex PCR; TCRdb lists only in-frame clones, some missing. Altogether 30,000 to 40,000 clones are present, about 83% being singletons, with the ten largest covering about 12%. In regard to this clone: What it recognizes is unknown.

Trimming shortened V by 0 bases and J by 5 bases, and 3 bases separated the two germline ends. This CDR3 is 12 amino acids long. CDR1 is SGHNT, CDR2 YYREEE, per germline (reference sequence). This clonotype originated in a woman aged 30 to 39 with glioma. The sequencing here drew on PBMCs, taken from a glioma patient whose treatment included an IDH1 peptide vaccine. The genes are TRBV5-4 and TRBJ2-1; D is unclear. The CDR3: CASSLADNEQFF. The CDR3 nucleotides are TGTGCCAGCAGCTTGGCCGACAATGAGCAGTTCTTC.